The clone carrying this T cell receptor (beta chain) occurred once. The antigen is undetermined. An end of the junction does not agree with germline; a read error may underlie this. The data derive from a study of cytomegalovirus exposure and HLA in healthy donors. The CDR3 sequence is 18 residues long. From germline, CDR1 is SEHNR and CDR2 FQNEAQ (reference sequence). Regarding the study as a whole: A link between a missense DCLRE1C variant and TCR beta V- and J-gene trimming emerged from a later analysis.

A multiplex PCR was run with 60 Vbeta primers and 13 Jbeta primers. Some clones are missing from TCRdb's copy, which holds only in-frame ones; the method was immunoSEQ multiplex PCR. In the table there are approximately 170,000 clones, 68% of which are singletons. This TCR was recovered from a woman aged 40 to 50 in good health and CMV-seropositive. This chain links TRBV7-9 with TRBJ1-5, with 10 bases lining up with TRBD1. Sequencing input: PBMCs. The CDR3 sequence: CSSSSLLSGTGGNQPQHF. For the CDR3, the DNA is TGTTCCAGCAGCTCCCTCCTGAGTGGGACAGGGGGCAATCAGCCCCAGCATTTT. The full variable domain, with the rest looked up from reference TRBV7-9 and TRBJ1-5, is DTGVSQNPRHKITKRGQNVTFRCDPISEHNRLYWYRQTLGQGPEFLTYFQNEAQLEKSRLLSDRFSAERPKGSFSTLEIQRTEQGDSAMYLCSSSSLLSGTGGNQPQHFGDGTRLSIL.